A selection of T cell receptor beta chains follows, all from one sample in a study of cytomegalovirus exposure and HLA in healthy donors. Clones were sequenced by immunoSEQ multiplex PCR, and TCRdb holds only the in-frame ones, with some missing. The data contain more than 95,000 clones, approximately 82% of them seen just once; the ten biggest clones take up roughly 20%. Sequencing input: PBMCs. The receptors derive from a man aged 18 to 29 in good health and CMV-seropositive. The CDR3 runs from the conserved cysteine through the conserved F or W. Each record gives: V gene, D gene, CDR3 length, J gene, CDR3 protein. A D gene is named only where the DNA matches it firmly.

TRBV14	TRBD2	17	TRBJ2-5	CASSNWETSGAQETQYF
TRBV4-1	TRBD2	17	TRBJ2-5	CASSQRGTSGDQETQYF
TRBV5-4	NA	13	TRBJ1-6	CASSNPGESPLHF
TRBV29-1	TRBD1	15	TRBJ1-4	CSVVVPGTGDEKLFF
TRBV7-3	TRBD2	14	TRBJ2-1	CASSLAGGPNEQFF
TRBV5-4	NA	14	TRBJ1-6	CASSLEGSRSPLHF
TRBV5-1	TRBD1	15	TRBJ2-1	CASSLAGTGYNEQFF
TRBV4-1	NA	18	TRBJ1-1	CASSQEYGPTLMNTEAFF
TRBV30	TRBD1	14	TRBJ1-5	CAWKTGAGNQPQHF
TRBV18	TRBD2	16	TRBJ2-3	CASSPGLAGLEDTQYF
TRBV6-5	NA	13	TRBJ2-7	CASSFTGIYEQYF
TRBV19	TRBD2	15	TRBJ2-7	CASSIANSGVYEQYF
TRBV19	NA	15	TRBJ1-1	CASSIATAANTEAFF
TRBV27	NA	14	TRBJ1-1	CASSLSGGNTEAFF
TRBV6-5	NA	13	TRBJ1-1	CASSPGRNTEAFF
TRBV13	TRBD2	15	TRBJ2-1	CASSLSGYSYNEQFF
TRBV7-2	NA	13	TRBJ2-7	CASSFEVSYEQYF
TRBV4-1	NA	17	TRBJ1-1	CASSQSGEGNPNTEAFF
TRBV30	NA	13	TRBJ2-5	CAWRNGGSETQYF
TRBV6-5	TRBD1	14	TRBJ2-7	CASSFGQGDYEQYF
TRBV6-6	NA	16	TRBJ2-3	CASSYSKGWDSDTQYF
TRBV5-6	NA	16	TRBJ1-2	CASSSSWPGPNYGYTF
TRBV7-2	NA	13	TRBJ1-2	CAPRQAANYGYTF
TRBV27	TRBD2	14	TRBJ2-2	CASRSGVNTGELFF
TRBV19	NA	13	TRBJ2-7	CASSTILGHEQYF
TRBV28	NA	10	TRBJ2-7	CASSLSEQYF